These T cell receptor beta chains were read from a single sample in a study of blood T cells in healthy people across ages. One entry per CDR3 protein, called by TCRdb with MiXCR from the 5' RACE reads. The data contain some 1.5 million distinct CDR3 sequences, approximately 39% of them singletons. The sequenced material came from blood. The receptor set was obtained from a woman under 30 in good health. Both conserved end residues are part of each CDR3. Size is stated for part of the rows, as once, few or many counts, or as a class when the clone is expanded.

few | TRBJ1-1 | TRBV4-2 | CASSQAGFNTEAFF
. | . | TRBV6-5 | CASKLGGYNEQYF
. | TRBJ2-1 | TRBV7-9 | CASSTRTSGRGYNEQFF
. | TRBJ2-1 | TRBV30 | CAWSGTSNEQFF
few | TRBJ2-7 | TRBV7-2 | CASSPMTMSYEQYF
. | TRBJ2-1 | TRBV5-1 | CASSLLISGAWNEQFF
. | TRBJ2-5 | TRBV20-1 | CSAIRAGDIQETQYF
few | TRBJ2-1 | TRBV7-8 | CASSPPTSGLYNEQFF
few | TRBJ1-1 | TRBV10-3 | CAISNQQGYTEAFF
. | TRBJ1-1 | TRBV7-9 | CASSFAGVTEAFF
. | TRBJ2-1 | TRBV9 | CASSVGVNYEQCF
few | TRBJ2-7 | TRBV20-1 | CSAETGPPRYEQYF
. | TRBJ2-3 | TRBV7-9 | CASSFGPDRYTDTQYF
. | TRBJ2-3 | TRBV25-1 | CASSEPGQDRTDTQYF
many | TRBJ2-1 | TRBV4-2 | CASSQVAGQAGNEQFF
. | TRBJ1-4 | TRBV12-3/TRBV12-4 | CASSWGGNNEKLFF